This T cell receptor beta chain comes out of a study of OX40 agonist ivuxolimab in advanced cancers. General notes on the study: The costimulatory receptor OX40 (CD134) was targeted by ivuxolimab, a fully human IgG2 agonistic monoclonal antibody. Prior anti-PD-1, anti-PD-L1 or anti-CTLA-4 therapy was permitted, and 40% of dose-escalation patients had received checkpoint inhibitors. Partial responses occurred in three dose-escalation patients, of whom one had hepatocellular carcinoma and two had cutaneous melanoma. A male proportion of roughly 80% and a mean age of roughly 58 years, ranging from about 20 to 85, were recorded for the dose-escalation cohort. Among the 52 dose-escalation patients, roughly 20 had hepatocellular carcinoma, 15 or so melanoma, 9 renal cell carcinoma and 9 head and neck cancer. The paper covers the monotherapy dose-escalation part of the phase I ivuxolimab trial, which included N = 52 patients. The point of sequencing TCRbeta in the periphery was to test whether ivuxolimab changed TCR sequence diversity and drove clonal T-cell expansion. Intravenous ivuxolimab was administered to patients every 2 weeks at six dose levels: 0.01, 0.1, 0.3, 1.5, 3 and 10 mg/kg.

For sequencing of the TCRbeta CDR3 region, genomic DNA was extracted from the sorted cells. TCRbeta CDR3 regions were sequenced using the immunoSEQ Assay. The table comes from immuneACCESS by way of TCRdb, which keeps in-frame sequences with V and J called. Part of the clones is missing from these tables; in studies checked, under half for an unresolved V gene and the rest for unknown reasons. The sample table contains 50,000 to 75,000 clones; only one count was recorded for about 92% of them. Clones ranked in the top ten supply less than 0.7% of the sample. The germline V gene provides CDR1 MNHNS and CDR2 SASEGT. The CDR3, from cysteine to phenylalanine, totals 15 residues. The sequence is cut down to CDR3 DNA, 45 bases in frame from base 1. V sheds 0 bases and J sheds 6 bases, leaving 12 bases between their ends. The trial excluded patients who had a history of autoimmune disease or were on systemic immunosuppression. Peripheral blood for TCR sequencing was collected from all dose cohorts at baseline, on cycle 4 day 1, and on cycle 7 day 1. The samples were taken from a phase I, first-in-human, multicenter, open-label dose-escalation trial of ivuxolimab. Adults with locally advanced or metastatic head and neck squamous cell, hepatocellular, melanoma or renal cell carcinoma were enrolled in the trial. Before TCR sequencing, CD4+ T cells and CD8+ T cells from peripheral blood were sorted into separate populations.

Overall study outcomes, separate from this receptor: On average, CD8+ T cells showed more expanded clones than CD4+ T cells after ivuxolimab. Low levels of normalized T-cell clonal expansion were also seen in some nonresponding patients. At doses from 0.1 to 3.0 mg/kg, clonal expansion was seen in both CD4+ and CD8+ blood T cells between baseline and week 6. In partial responders in the 0.1-3.0 mg/kg groups, normalized peripheral clonal expansion was found to be among the lowest, especially among CD8+ T cells. The antigen specificity of the clonally expanded peripheral T cells was not determined.

This clone came up once. It lacks a known antigen. No qualities accompany the bases; no much larger clone lies one base away. The clonotype was recovered from an adult with an advanced solid tumor such as melanoma, head and neck, liver or kidney cancer. The rearranged chain carries TRBV6-1 and TRBJ1-5; perhaps TRBD1 is the D gene, with 5 bases matching. Specimen: CD4+ or CD8+ T cells sorted from blood, collected in a trial of the OX40 agonist ivuxolimab. The CDR3 amino acid sequence is: CASSEASGGSQPQHF. The nucleotide sequence reads TGTGCCAGCAGTGAAGCTAGCGGGGGGAGTCAGCCCCAGCATTTT.